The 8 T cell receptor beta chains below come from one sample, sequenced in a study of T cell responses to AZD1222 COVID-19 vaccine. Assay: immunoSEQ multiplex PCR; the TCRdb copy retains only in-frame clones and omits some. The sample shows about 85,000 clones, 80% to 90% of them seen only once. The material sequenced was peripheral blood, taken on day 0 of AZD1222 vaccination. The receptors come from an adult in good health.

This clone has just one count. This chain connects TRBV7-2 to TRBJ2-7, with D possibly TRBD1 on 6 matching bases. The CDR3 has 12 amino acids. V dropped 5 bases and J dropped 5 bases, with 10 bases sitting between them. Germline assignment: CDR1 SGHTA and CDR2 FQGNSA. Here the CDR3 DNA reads TGTGCCAGCAGCCCGACAGGACACGAGCAGTACTTC. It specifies CASSPTGHEQYF.

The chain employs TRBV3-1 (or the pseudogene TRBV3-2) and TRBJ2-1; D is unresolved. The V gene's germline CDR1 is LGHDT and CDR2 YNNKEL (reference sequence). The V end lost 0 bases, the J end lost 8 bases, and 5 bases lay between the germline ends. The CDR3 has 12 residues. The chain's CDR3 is CASSQEGHEQFF. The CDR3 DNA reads TGTGCCAGCAGCCAAGAAGGGCATGAGCAGTTCTTC.

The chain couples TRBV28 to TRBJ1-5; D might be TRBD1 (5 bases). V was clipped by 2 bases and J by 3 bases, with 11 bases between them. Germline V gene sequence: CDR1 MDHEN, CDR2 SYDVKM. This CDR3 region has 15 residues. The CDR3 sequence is CASSLRGVNNQPQHF. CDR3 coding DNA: TGTGCCAGCAGTTTAAGGGGAGTAAACAATCAGCCCCAGCATTTT. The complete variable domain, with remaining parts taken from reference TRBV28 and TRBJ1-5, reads DVKVTQSSRYLVKRTGEKVFLECVQDMDHENMFWYRQDPGLGLRLIYFSYDVKMKEKGDIPEGYSVSREKKERFSLILESASTNQTSMYLCASSLRGVNNQPQHFGDGTRLSIL.

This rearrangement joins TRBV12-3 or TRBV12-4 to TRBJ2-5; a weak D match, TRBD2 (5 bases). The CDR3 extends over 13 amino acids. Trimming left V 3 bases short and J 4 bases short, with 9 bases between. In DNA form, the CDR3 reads TGTGCCAGCAGTTTGGACTTGATAGAGACCCAGTACTTC. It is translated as CASSLDLIETQYF.

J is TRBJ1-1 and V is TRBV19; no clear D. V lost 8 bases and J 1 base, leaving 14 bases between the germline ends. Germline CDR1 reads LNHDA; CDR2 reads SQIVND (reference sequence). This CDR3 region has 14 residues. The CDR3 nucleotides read TGTGCCAGTCTACAGCCGGCGCCGAACACTGAAGCTTTCTTT. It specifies CASLQPAPNTEAFF.

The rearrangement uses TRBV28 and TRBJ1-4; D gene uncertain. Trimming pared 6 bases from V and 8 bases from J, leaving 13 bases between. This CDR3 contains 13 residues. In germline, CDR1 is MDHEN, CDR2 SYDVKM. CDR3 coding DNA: TGTGCCAGCAGAGAGGCTAGGGTAGAAAAACTGTTTTTT. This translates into CASREARVEKLFF.

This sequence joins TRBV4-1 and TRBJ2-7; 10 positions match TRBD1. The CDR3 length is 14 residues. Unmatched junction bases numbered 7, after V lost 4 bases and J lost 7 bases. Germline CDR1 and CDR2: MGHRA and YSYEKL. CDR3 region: CASSLDRGLGEQYF. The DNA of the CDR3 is TGCGCCAGCAGCCTTGACAGGGGGCTGGGAGAGCAGTACTTC.

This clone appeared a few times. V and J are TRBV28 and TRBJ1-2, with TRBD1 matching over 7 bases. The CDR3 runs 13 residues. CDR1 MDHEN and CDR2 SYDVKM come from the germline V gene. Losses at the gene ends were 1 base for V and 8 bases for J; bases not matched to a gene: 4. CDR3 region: CASSLLSGGGYTF. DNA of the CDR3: TGTGCCAGCAGTTTATTGTCAGGGGGAGGCTACACCTTC.